This section outlines one T cell receptor beta chain sequence together with its context. Its antigen is unidentified. The sample is drawn from a study of monozygotic twins with inflammatory bowel disease. Whole-study results and caveats: IBD patients carried less diverse TCRbeta repertoires (inverse Simpson) than healthy co-twins.

TCRdb re-called the 5' RACE reads and catalogs CDR3 proteins one per entry, DNA excluded. The sample includes approximately 380,000 distinct CDR3 sequences. Germline-derived CDR1 and CDR2 are DFQATT and SNEGSKA (reference sequence). The CDR3 sequence is 16 residues long. The specimen was blood. The sequence was obtained from a human donor with ulcerative colitis or Crohn's disease, or a healthy co-twin of an affected twin (not recorded which). The chain employs TRBV20-1 and TRBJ1-5. The CDR3 here is CSASRFLFTHHQPQHF.